The 24 T cell receptor beta chains in this list originate from one sample, sequenced in a study of Graves' ophthalmopathy and Graves' hyperthyroidism. Amplification targeted the TCR beta CDR3 regions, with RNA transcripts as the source material. HTBI-primed first-round RT-PCR preceded second-round multiplex PCR. Each CDR3 protein gets one entry after TCRdb re-called the multiplex PCR reads with MiXCR. The table records 300,000 or so distinct CDR3 sequences, 15% to 20% of them present only once. Material for sequencing was peripheral blood. The receptors were gathered from an adult man with Graves' ophthalmopathy.

This rearrangement joins TRBV28 to TRBJ1-5, with TRBD1 matching over 10 bases. Looked up from germline, CDR1 is MDHEN and CDR2 is SYDVKM. This CDR3 region has 19 residues. The V segment lost 4 bases and the J segment 2 bases; nucleotides outside the gene matches: 14. CDR3 sequence: CASSSKPDRGFFGNQPQHF. CDR3 nucleotide sequence: TGTGCCAGCAGTTCCAAGCCGGACAGGGGGTTCTTTGGCAATCAGCCCCAGCATTTT.

This clonotype was found many times. The chain joins TRBV9 to TRBJ2-7; D might be TRBD2 (7 bases). The CDR3 has 15 amino acids. Germline values: CDR1 SGDLS, CDR2 YYNGEE. Trimming stripped 4 bases from V and 2 bases from J, with 16 bases between. CDR3 residues: CASSRGASVTYEQYF. The CDR3 bases are TGTGCCAGCAGCCGGGGGGCTAGCGTGACCTACGAGCAGTACTTC.

This clonotype was counted many times. The chain carries TRBV11-2 and TRBJ2-7; the D is unclear. The CDR3 is 17 residues long. V was cut by 5 bases and J by 0 bases, with 20 bases left in between. The germline CDR1 and CDR2 sequences are SGHAT and FQNNGV. The CDR3: CASSKEVEARSSYEQYF. The CDR3 bases are TGTGCCAGCAGCAAAGAGGTCGAGGCGAGAAGCTCCTACGAGCAGTACTTC.

This clonotype was recorded many times. The chain recombines TRBV7-9 with TRBJ2-7; tentative D call: TRBD1 (5 bases). This CDR3 contains 13 residues. Germline values: CDR1 SEHNR, CDR2 FQNEAQ (reference sequence). Trimming took 5 bases from V and 1 from J, leaving 9 bases between them. The CDR3: CASSTRTSYEQYF. CDR3 nucleotides: TGTGCCAGCAGCACCCGGACATCCTACGAGCAGTACTTC.

This clonotype came up many times. The chain employs TRBV29-1 and TRBJ2-4; D uncertain. V shed 1 base and J shed 7 bases, with 11 bases lying between them. CDR3 size: 13 residues. Germline V gene data show CDR1 as SQVTM and CDR2 as ANQGSEA. In nucleotides, the CDR3 is TGCAGCGTTGAAGCCGGCAGCACCAACATTCAGTACTTC. Residues: CSVEAGSTNIQYF. The full variable domain, its missing parts supplied by reference TRBV29-1 and TRBJ2-4, is SAVISQKPSRDICQRGTSLTIQCQVDSQVTMMFWYRQQPGQSLTLIATANQGSEATYESGFVIDKFPISRPNLTFSTLTVSNMSPEDSSIYLCSVEAGSTNIQYFGAGTRLSVL.

The V gene is TRBV4-2, the J gene TRBJ2-5; 11 nucleotides line up with TRBD1. V gave up 0 bases and J gave up 5 bases; unmatched junction bases: 5. Germline V gene lookup returns CDR1 LGHNA and CDR2 YNFKEQ. The CDR3 sequence is 16 residues long. The CDR3 spells CASSQDWDRGVETQYF. CDR3 coding DNA: TGTGCCAGCAGCCAAGATTGGGACAGGGGGGTCGAGACCCAGTACTTC.

This clonotype was seen repeatedly, ten times or more. V gene TRBV5-6 combines with J gene TRBJ2-4, with D possibly called TRBD1 or TRBD2 (5 bases each). CDR3 length: 12 residues. V was trimmed by 3 bases and J by 10 bases, leaving 11 bases between them. From germline, CDR1 is SGHDT and CDR2 YYEEEE. The CDR3 loop is CASSWGEGIQYF. CDR3 nucleotides: TGTGCCAGCAGCTGGGGTGAGGGGATTCAGTACTTC. Looking up the rest from reference TRBV5-6 and TRBJ2-4 gives the full variable domain: DAGVTQSPTHLIKTRGQQVTLRCSPKSGHDTVSWYQQALGQGPQFIFQYYEEEERQRGNFPDRFSGHQFPNYSSELNVNALLLGDSALYLCASSWGEGIQYFGAGTRLSVL.

This clonotype has at least ten counts. The rearrangement links TRBV7-8 to TRBJ2-7, with D possibly called TRBD1 or TRBD2 (5 bases each). The V gene's germline CDR1 is SGHVS and CDR2 FQNEAQ. This CDR3 region has 15 residues. V gave up 1 base and J gave up 0 bases, with 10 bases separating them. CDR3 DNA: TGTGCCAGCAGCTTAGTGGGGACCACCTCCTACGAGCAGTACTTC. Amino acid sequence: CASSLVGTTSYEQYF.

This clonotype was detected many times. J is TRBJ1-2 and V is TRBV28; TRBD1 matches at 9 bases. The CDR3 loop spans 13 amino acids. V was clipped by 6 bases and J by 7 bases; unmatched bases: 6. Germline-derived CDR1 and CDR2 are MDHEN and SYDVKM. CDR3 sequence reads: CASREQGAGGYTF. The DNA of the CDR3 is TGTGCCAGCAGAGAACAGGGGGCCGGTGGCTACACCTTC.

This clonotype was detected many times. J is TRBJ1-5 and V is TRBV6-2 or TRBV6-3, with D possibly TRBD1 on 6 matching bases. CDR1 is MNHEY, CDR2 SVGEGT, per germline. The CDR3 contains 14 residues. The V and J ends lost 8 bases and 0 bases respectively, with 11 bases between them. The chain's CDR3 is CASVGHLSNQPQHF. CDR3 DNA sequence: TGTGCCAGCGTGGGACACCTTAGCAATCAGCCCCAGCATTTT.

This clonotype was recorded many times. This chain links TRBV30 with TRBJ2-7, with 8 bases aligning to TRBD1. Germline-derived CDR1 and CDR2 are GTSNPN and SVGIG (reference sequence). The CDR3 is 13 amino acids. The J segment lost 6 bases and the V segment lost 3 bases, leaving 7 bases of the junction unmatched. This CDR3 reads CAWRGVTGGEQYF. CDR3 nucleotide sequence: TGTGCCTGGAGAGGAGTAACAGGGGGCGAGCAGTACTTC.

This clonotype was picked up many times. At one of its ends the junction is not consistent with the germline gene, which may arise from a read error. V gene TRBV11-2 combines with J gene TRBJ2-7; D not resolved. Germline V lookup: CDR1 SGHAT, CDR2 FQNNGV. This CDR3 contains 11 residues. CDR3 amino acids: CASSLSNEQYF. The CDR3 DNA reads TGTGCCAGCAGCCTCTCCAACGAGCAGTACTTC.

There are many counts of this clonotype. This rearrangement joins TRBV7-2 to TRBJ2-7; D uncertain. The CDR3 covers 15 residues. Germline CDR1 SGHTA, CDR2 FQGNSA. V was shortened by 1 base and J by 0 bases, with 10 bases between the two germline ends. For the CDR3, the DNA is TGTGCCAGCAGCTTAGTAGGCGGTAACTCCTACGAGCAGTACTTC. Translated: CASSLVGGNSYEQYF.

This clonotype was observed at least ten times. This sequence joins TRBV7-9 and TRBJ1-1; D is unresolved. The CDR3 totals 13 residues. Trimming removed 5 bases at V and 0 bases at J, with 7 bases between. The germline V gene encodes CDR1 SEHNR and CDR2 FQNEAQ (reference sequence). CDR3 in amino acids: CASSQVVNTEAFF. The CDR3 DNA reads TGTGCCAGCAGCCAGGTGGTGAACACTGAAGCTTTCTTT.

This clonotype was seen repeatedly, ten times or more. The rearrangement uses TRBV10-3 and TRBJ1-2, with 9 bases aligning to TRBD1. The V gene end was trimmed by 8 bases and the J gene end by 7 bases; junction bases not matched to a gene: 14. The CDR3 totals 15 residues. Germline V gene lookup returns CDR1 ENHRY and CDR2 SYGVKD. The DNA of the CDR3 is TGTGCCATCTTCGCCGGGACAGGGAGTGTAGGTGGCTACACCTTC. Translation gives CAIFAGTGSVGGYTF.

As regards this clonotype: At one boundary the junction diverges from the germline segment, which might be a read error. This chain uses TRBV6-1 with TRBJ1-2; D unclear. The CDR3 has 14 residues. CDR1 MNHNS and CDR2 SASEGT come from the germline V gene. CDR3 nucleotide sequence: TGTGCCAGCAGTGAAGTCTTATACGGCTATGGCTACGCCTTC. Translated: CASSEVLYGYGYAF.

At least ten counts were recorded for this clonotype. No conserved phenylalanine or tryptophan ends this CDR3, so it is likely a read error. The chain joins TRBV6-5 to TRBJ1-5; no clear D. Germline V gene lookup returns CDR1 MNHEY and CDR2 SVGAGI. The length of the CDR3 is 12 residues. Deletions cut 7 bases from V and 3 bases from J, with 7 bases between. Written as DNA, the CDR3 is TGTGCCAGCAACGGCTTCAATCAGCCCCAGCATTCT. Translating gives CASNGFNQPQHS.

This chain uses TRBV27 with TRBJ2-7, with D perhaps matching TRBD1 (6 bases). V dropped 8 bases and J dropped 2 bases, with 16 bases sitting between them. The CDR3 is 14 residues long. The germline V gene encodes CDR1 MNHEY and CDR2 SMNVEV (reference sequence). Here the CDR3 DNA reads TGTGCCAGCTTCCGGGACACCTATACCTACGAGCAGTACTTC. Its translation: CASFRDTYTYEQYF.

Only a few counts were recorded for this clonotype. The gene calls are TRBV12-3 or TRBV12-4 and TRBJ2-5; 7 positions agree with TRBD2. The CDR3 consists of 14 residues. The J segment lost 6 bases and the V segment lost 4 bases, leaving 8 bases of the junction unmatched. CDR3 DNA sequence: TGTGCCAGCAGTTCCCGGACTAGTCTGCAGACCCAGTACTTC. Translating it yields CASSSRTSLQTQYF.

The rearrangement joins TRBV11-2 to TRBJ2-2; D call uncertain. Between the trimmed V and J ends, which lost 5 bases and 0 bases, there was a span of 13 bases. CDR1 is SGHAT, CDR2 FQNNGV, per germline. The CDR3 length is 16 residues. The CDR3 region has the DNA TGTGCCAGCAGCCCTCACTCCTCAGCGAACACCGGGGAGCTGTTTTTT. Amino acid sequence: CASSPHSSANTGELFF.

The table lists this clonotype with many counts. The genes are TRBV28 and TRBJ1-5, with a tentative D call TRBD1 (6 bases). The germline gives CDR1 MDHEN, CDR2 SYDVKM. The CDR3 length is 16 residues. Trimming removed 4 bases at V and 2 bases at J, with 15 bases between. The CDR3 spells CASSSGQLRGNQPQHF. The CDR3 nucleotides are TGTGCCAGCAGTTCCGGACAGCTTAGAGGCAATCAGCCCCAGCATTTT.

This clonotype has at least ten counts. The V gene is TRBV7-2, the J gene TRBJ1-5; weak D call: TRBD1 (6 bases). The CDR3 has 15 amino acids. Trimming stripped 3 bases from V and 4 bases from J, with 13 bases between. Germline CDR1 SGHTA, CDR2 FQGNSA. The CDR3 is CASSFFRTENQPQHF. Here the CDR3 DNA reads TGTGCCAGCAGCTTCTTTAGGACAGAAAATCAGCCCCAGCATTTT.

At least ten counts were recorded for this clonotype. The genes are TRBV15 and TRBJ2-1; D perhaps matches TRBD2 (6 bases). CDR1 LNHNV and CDR2 YYDKDF come from the germline V gene (reference sequence). This CDR3 has 13 residues. Trimming removed 0 bases at V and 16 bases at J, with 16 bases between. The CDR3 DNA reads TGTGCCACCAGCAGAGATTTTGGGGACTCCTCCTTCTTC. This sequence encodes CATSRDFGDSSFF.

This clonotype was recorded many times. The V and J genes are TRBV12-3 or TRBV12-4 and TRBJ2-7; D is unresolved. Between the trimmed V and J ends, which lost 1 base and 3 bases, there was a span of 7 bases. The CDR3 sequence is 13 residues long. This CDR3 reads CASSLGLFYEQYF. CDR3 coding DNA: TGTGCCAGCAGTTTAGGTCTGTTCTACGAGCAGTACTTC.